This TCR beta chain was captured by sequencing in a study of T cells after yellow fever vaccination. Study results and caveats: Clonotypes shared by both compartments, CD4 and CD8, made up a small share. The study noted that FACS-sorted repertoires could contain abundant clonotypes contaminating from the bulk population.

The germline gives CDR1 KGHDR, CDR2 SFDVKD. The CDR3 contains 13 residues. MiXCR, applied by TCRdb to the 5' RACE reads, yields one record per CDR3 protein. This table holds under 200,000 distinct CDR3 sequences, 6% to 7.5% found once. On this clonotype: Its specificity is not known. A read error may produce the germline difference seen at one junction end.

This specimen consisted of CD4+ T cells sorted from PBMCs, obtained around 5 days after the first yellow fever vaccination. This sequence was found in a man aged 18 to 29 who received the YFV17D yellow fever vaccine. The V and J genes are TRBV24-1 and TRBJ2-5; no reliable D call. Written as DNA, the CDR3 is TGTGCCACCTGTGATGGTCCTACTGAGACCCAGTACTTC. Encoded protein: CATCDGPTETQYF.